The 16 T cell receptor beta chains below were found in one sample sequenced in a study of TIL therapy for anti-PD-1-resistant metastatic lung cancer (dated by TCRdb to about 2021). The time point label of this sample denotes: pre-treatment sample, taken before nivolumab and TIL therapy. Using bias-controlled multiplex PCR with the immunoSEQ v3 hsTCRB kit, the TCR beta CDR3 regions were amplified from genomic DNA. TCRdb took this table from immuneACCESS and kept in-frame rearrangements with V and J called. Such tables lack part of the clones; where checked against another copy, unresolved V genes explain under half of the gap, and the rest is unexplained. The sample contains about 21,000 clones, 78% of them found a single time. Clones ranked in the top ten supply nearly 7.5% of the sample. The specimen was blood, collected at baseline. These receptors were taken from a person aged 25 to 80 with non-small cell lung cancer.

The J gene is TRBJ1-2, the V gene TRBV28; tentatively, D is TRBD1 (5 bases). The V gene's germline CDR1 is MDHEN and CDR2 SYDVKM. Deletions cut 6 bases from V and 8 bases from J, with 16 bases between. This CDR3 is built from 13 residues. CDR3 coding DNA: TGTGCCAGCAGGGCCACTCAGGGAATGGGCTACACCTTC. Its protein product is CASRATQGMGYTF.

The CDR3 sequence: CASSEGTYEQYF. The DNA for the CDR3 is TGCGCCAGCAGCGAGGGAACCTACGAGCAGTACTTC. The chain carries TRBV10-1 and TRBJ2-7; D possibly corresponds to TRBD2 (5 bases). The V end was cut by 6 bases, the J end by 2 bases, with 8 bases between. Per germline, CDR1 WNHNN and CDR2 SYGVQD (reference sequence). The CDR3 loop spans 12 amino acids.

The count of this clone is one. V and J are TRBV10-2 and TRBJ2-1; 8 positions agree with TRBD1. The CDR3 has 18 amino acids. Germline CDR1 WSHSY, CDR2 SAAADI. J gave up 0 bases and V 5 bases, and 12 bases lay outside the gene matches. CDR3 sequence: CASSLTGTGSFSYNEQFF. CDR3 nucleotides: TGCGCCAGCAGTTTAACCGGGACAGGCTCCTTCTCCTACAATGAGCAGTTCTTC.

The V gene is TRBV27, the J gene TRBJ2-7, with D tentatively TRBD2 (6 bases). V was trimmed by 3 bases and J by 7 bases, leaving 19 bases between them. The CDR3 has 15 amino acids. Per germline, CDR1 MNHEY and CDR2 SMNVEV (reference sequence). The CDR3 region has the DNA TGTGCCAGCAGTTTGATGGGGGGTTCAGGGACGGAGCAGTACTTC. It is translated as CASSLMGGSGTEQYF.

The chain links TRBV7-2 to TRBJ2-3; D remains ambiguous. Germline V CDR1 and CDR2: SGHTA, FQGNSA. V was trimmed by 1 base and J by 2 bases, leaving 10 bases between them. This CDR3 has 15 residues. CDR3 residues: CASSLVDKSTDTQYF. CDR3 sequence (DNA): TGTGCCAGCAGCTTAGTCGACAAATCCACAGATACGCAGTATTTT.

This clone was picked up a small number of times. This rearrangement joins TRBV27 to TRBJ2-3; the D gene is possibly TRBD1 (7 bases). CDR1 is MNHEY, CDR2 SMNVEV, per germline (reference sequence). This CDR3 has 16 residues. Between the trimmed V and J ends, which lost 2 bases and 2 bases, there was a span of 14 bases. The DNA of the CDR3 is TGTGCCAGCAGTTTAGGCGCAGGGGGGTACACAGATACGCAGTATTTT. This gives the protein CASSLGAGGYTDTQYF.

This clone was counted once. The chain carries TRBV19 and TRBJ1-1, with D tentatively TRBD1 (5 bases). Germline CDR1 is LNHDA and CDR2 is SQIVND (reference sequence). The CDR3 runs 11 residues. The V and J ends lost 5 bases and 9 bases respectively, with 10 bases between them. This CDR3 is CASSGGRKAFF. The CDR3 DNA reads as TGTGCCAGTAGTGGGGGACGGAAAGCTTTCTTT.

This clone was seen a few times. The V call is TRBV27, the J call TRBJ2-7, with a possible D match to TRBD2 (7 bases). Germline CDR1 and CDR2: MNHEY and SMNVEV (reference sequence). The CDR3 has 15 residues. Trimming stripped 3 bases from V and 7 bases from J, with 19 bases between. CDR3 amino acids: CASSFERGRGGEQYF. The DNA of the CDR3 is TGTGCCAGCAGTTTTGAGAGGGGGAGGGGAGGAGAGCAGTACTTC.

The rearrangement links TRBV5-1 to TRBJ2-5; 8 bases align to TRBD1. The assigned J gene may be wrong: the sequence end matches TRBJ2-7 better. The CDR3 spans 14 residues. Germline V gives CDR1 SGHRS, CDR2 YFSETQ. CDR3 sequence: CASSLDNRGSEQYF. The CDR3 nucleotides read TGCGCCAGCAGCTTGGATAACAGGGGGAGCGAGCAGTACTTC.

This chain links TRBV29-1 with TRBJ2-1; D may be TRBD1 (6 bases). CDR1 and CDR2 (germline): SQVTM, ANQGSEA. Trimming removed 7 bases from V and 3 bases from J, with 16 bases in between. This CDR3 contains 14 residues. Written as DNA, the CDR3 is TGCAGCGCCGACCCCACAGGGATCTACAATGAGCAGTTCTTC. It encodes CSADPTGIYNEQFF.

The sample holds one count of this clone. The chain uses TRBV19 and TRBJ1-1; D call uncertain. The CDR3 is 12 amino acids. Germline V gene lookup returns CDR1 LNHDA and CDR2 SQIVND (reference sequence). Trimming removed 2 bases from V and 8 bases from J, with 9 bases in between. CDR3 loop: CASSIRPAEAFF. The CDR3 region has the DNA TGTGCCAGTAGTATACGTCCCGCCGAAGCTTTCTTT.

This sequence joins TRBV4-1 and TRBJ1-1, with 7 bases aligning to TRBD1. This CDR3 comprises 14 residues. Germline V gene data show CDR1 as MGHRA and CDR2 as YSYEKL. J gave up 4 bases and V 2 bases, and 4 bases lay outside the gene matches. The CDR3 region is CASSQRQGGTEAFF. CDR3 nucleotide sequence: TGCGCCAGCAGCCAACGGCAGGGGGGCACTGAAGCTTTCTTT.

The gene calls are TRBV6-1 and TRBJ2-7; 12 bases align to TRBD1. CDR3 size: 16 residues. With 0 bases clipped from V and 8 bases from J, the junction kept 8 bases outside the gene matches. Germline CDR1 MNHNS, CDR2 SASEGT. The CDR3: CASSEAEGTGGDKQYF. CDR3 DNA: TGTGCCAGCAGTGAAGCGGAAGGGACAGGGGGCGACAAGCAGTACTTC.

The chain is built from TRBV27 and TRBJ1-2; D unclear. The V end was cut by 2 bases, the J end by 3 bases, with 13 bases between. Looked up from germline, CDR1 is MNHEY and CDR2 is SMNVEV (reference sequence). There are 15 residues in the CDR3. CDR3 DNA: TGTGCCAGCAGTTTACGCGGGAGGAGGGACTATGGCTACACCTTC. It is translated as CASSLRGRRDYGYTF.

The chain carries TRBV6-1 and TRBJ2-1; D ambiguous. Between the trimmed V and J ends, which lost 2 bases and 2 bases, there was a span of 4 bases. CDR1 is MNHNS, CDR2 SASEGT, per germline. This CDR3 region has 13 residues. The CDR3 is CASSENTYNEQFF. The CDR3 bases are TGTGCCAGCAGTGAAAATACCTACAATGAGCAGTTCTTC.

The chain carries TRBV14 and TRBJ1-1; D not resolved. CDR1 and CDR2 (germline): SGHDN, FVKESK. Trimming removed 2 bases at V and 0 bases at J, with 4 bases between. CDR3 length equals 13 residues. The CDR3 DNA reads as TGTGCCAGCAGCCAAACATTGAACACTGAAGCTTTCTTT. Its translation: CASSQTLNTEAFF.